This T cell receptor beta chain was documented in a study of human T cells and chemical hapten exposure. General study results and limits: No change in TCRs above 1 in 1000 frequency was produced by DPC sensitization.

Time point noted: patch test 1, 2 weeks after DPC sensitization. Treatment defined: therapeutic diphenylcyclopropenone sensitization with weekly scalp DPC. Whole blood, unfractionated, served as the material for total RNA extraction. TCRdb used MiXCR to reprocess the RACE reads, holding one entry per CDR3 protein. The data contain roughly 190,000 distinct CDR3 sequences, around 22% of them singletons. On this clonotype: Antigen: not known.

V was pared by 3 bases and J by 5 bases, with 13 bases between. CDR1 and CDR2 from the germline V gene are MNHEY and SMNVEV (reference sequence). This CDR3 contains 14 residues. Sequenced material: whole blood, taken in connection with sensitization to the hapten diphenylcyclopropenone (DPC). This clonotype was obtained from a woman aged 45 to 65 with alopecia areata. Some clones in this sample may be carry-over from other donors' samples. This chain joins TRBV27 and TRBJ1-1; D ambiguous. CDR3 in DNA: TGTGCCAGCAGTTTGAAGGGAGGGCAGACTGAAGCTTTCTTT. Its protein product is CASSLKGGQTEAFF.